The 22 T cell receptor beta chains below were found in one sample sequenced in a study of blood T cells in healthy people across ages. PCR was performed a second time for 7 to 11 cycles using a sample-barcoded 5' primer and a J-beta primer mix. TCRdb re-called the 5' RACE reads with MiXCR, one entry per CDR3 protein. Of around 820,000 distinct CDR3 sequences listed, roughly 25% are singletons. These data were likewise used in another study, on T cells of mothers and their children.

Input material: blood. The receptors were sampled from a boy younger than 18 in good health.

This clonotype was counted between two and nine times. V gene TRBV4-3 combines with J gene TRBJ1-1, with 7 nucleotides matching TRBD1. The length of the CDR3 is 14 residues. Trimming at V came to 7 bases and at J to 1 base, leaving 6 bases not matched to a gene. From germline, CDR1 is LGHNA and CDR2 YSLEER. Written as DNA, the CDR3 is TGCGCCAGCAACCAGAGACAGGGGAACACTGAAGCTTTCTTT. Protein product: CASNQRQGNTEAFF.

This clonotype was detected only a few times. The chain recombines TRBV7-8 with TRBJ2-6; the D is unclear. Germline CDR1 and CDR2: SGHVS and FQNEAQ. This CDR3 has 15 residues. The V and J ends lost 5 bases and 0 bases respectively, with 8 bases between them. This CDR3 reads CASSIETSGANVLTF. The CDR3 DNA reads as TGTGCCAGCAGCATAGAGACCTCTGGGGCCAACGTCCTGACTTTC.

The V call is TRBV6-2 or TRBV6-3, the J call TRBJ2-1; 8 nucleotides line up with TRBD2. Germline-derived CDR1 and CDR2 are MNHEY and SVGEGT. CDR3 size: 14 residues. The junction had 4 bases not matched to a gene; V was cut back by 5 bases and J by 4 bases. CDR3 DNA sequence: TGTGCCAGCAGTACGCGGGGGGCATACAATGAGCAGTTCTTC. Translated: CASSTRGAYNEQFF.

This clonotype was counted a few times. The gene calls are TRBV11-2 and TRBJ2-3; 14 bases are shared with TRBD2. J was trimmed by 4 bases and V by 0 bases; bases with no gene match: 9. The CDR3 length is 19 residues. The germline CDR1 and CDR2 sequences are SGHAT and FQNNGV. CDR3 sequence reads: CASSLDLLGLAGVPDTQYF. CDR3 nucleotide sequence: TGTGCCAGCAGCTTAGATCTTTTGGGACTAGCGGGAGTCCCAGATACGCAGTATTTT.

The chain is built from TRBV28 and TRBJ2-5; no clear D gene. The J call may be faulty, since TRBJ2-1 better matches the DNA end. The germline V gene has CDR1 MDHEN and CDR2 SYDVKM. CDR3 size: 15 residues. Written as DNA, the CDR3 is TGTGCCAGCAGTTTCCCCCCTGGGCAGTACAATGAGCAGTTCTTC. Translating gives CASSFPPGQYNEQFF.

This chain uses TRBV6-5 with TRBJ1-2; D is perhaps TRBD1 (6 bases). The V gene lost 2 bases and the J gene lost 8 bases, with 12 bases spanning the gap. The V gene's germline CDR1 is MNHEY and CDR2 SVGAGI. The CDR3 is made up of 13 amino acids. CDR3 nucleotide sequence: TGTGCCAGCAGTTACCGGCAGGGGCTCGGCTACACCTTC. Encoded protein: CASSYRQGLGYTF.

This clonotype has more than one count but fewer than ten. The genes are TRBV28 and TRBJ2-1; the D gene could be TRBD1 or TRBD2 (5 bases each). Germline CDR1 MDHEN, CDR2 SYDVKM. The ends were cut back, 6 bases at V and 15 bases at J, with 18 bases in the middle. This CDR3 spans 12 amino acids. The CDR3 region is CASSPKGTAGFF. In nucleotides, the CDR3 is TGTGCCAGCAGCCCAAAGGGGACCGCAGGGTTCTTC.

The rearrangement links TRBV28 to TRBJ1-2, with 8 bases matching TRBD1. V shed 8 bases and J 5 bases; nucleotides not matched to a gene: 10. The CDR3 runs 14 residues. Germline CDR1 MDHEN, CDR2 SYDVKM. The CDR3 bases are TGTGCCAGCCAGCCCCCGAGACAGGGGTATGGCTACACCTTC. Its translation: CASQPPRQGYGYTF.

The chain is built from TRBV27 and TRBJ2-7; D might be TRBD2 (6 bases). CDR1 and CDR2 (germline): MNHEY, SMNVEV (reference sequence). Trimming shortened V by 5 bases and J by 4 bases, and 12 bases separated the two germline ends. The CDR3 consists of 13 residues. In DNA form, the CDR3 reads TGTGCCAGCAGTCCCCGGGAGTTGTACGAGCAGTACTTC. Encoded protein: CASSPRELYEQYF.

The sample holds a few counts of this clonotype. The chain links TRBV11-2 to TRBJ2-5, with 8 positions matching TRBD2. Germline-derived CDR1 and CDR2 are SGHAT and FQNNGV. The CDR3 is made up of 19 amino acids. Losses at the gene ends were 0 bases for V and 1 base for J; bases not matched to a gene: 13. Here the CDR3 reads CASSLDTREREYPQETQYF. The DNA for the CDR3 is TGTGCCAGCAGCTTAGATACCCGTGAGCGGGAGTATCCCCAAGAGACCCAGTACTTC.

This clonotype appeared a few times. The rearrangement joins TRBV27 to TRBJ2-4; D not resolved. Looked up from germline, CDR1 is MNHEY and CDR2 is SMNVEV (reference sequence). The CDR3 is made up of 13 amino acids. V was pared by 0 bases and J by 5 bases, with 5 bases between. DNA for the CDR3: TGTGCCAGCAGTTTATCGATTCAAAACATTCAGTACTTC. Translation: CASSLSIQNIQYF.

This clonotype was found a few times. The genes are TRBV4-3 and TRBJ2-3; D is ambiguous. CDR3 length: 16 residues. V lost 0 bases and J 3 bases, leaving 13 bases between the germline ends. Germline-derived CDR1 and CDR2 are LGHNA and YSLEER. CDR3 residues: CASSQDLGSWTDTQYF. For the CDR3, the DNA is TGCGCCAGCAGCCAAGATTTGGGAAGCTGGACAGATACGCAGTATTTT.

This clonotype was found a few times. CDR3 in DNA: TGTGCCAGCAGTCAAGGTGGGGGCTGGGACACTGAAGCTTTCTTT. This sequence encodes CASSQGGGWDTEAFF. This chain joins TRBV7-3 and TRBJ1-1; D might be TRBD1 (6 bases). In germline, CDR1 is SGHTA, CDR2 FQGTGA. Trimming removed 6 bases from V and 3 bases from J, with 17 bases in between. The CDR3 sequence is 15 residues long.

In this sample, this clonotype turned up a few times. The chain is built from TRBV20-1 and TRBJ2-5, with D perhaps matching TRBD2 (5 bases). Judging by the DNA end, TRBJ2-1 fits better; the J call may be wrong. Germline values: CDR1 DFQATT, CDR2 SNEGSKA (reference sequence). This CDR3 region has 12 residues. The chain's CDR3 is CSASGVHLEQFF. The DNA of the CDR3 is TGCAGTGCTTCCGGGGTACACCTTGAGCAGTTCTTC.

CDR3 sequence: CSASLGRRGAYEQYF. The CDR3 bases are TGCAGTGCTAGCTTGGGTCGCAGGGGCGCCTACGAGCAGTACTTC. The gene calls are TRBV20-1 and TRBJ2-5; D might be TRBD1 (6 bases). The J call is doubtful: the DNA matches TRBJ2-7 better. CDR1 and CDR2 from the germline V gene are DFQATT and SNEGSKA (reference sequence). The CDR3 is made up of 15 amino acids.

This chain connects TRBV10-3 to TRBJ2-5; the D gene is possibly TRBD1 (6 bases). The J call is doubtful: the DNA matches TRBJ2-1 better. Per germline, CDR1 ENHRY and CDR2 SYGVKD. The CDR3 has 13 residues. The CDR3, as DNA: TGTGCCATCAGGGACAGCCTGTACAATGAGCAGTTCTTC. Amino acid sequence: CAIRDSLYNEQFF.

CDR3 residues: CSARVWNNEQFF. For the CDR3, the DNA is TGCAGTGCTAGAGTTTGGAACAATGAGCAGTTCTTC. The rearrangement joins TRBV20-1 to TRBJ2-1, with D uncertain. This CDR3 has 12 residues. V shed 1 base and J shed 5 bases, with 6 bases lying between them. Germline CDR1 reads DFQATT; CDR2 reads SNEGSKA (reference sequence).

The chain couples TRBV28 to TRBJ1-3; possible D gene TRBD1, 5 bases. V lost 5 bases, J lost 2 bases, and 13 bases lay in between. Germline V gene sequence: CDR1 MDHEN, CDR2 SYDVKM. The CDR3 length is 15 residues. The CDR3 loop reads CASSAAGTTGNTIYF. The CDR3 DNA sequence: TGTGCCAGCAGTGCGGCCGGGACCACTGGAAACACCATATATTTT. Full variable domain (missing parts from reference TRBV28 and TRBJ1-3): DVKVTQSSRYLVKRTGEKVFLECVQDMDHENMFWYRQDPGLGLRLIYFSYDVKMKEKGDIPEGYSVSREKKERFSLILESASTNQTSMYLCASSAAGTTGNTIYFGEGSWLTVV.

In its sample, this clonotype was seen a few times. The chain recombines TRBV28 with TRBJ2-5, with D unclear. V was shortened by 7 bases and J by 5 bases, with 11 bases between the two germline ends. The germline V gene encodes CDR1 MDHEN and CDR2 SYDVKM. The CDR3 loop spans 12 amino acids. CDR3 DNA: TGTGCCAGCAACTGGGGTGGTGAGACCCAGTACTTC. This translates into CASNWGGETQYF.

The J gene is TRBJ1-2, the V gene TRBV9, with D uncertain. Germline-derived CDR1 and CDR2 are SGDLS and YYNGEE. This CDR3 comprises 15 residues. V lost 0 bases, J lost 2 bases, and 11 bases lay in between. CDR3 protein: CASSVEEGLNYGYTF. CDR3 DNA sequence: TGTGCCAGCAGCGTAGAGGAGGGTTTAAACTATGGCTACACCTTC.

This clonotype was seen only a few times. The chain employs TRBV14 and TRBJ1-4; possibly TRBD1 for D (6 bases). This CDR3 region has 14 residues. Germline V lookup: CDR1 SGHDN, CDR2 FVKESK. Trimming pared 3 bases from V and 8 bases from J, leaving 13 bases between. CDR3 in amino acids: CASSQTGRGEKLFF. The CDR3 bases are TGTGCCAGCAGCCAGACAGGCCGCGGCGAAAAACTGTTTTTT. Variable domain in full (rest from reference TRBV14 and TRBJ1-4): EAGVTQFPSHSVIEKGQTVTLRCDPISGHDNLYWYRRVMGKEIKFLLHFVKESKQDESGMPNNRFLAERTGGTYSTLKVQPAELEDSGVYFCASSQTGRGEKLFFGSGTQLSVL.

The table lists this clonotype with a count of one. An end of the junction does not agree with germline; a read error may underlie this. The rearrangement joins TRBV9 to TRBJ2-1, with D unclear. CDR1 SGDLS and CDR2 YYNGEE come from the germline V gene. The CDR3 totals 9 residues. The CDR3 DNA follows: TGTGCCAGCAGCGAGGTGACTGTCTTC. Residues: CASSEVTVF.